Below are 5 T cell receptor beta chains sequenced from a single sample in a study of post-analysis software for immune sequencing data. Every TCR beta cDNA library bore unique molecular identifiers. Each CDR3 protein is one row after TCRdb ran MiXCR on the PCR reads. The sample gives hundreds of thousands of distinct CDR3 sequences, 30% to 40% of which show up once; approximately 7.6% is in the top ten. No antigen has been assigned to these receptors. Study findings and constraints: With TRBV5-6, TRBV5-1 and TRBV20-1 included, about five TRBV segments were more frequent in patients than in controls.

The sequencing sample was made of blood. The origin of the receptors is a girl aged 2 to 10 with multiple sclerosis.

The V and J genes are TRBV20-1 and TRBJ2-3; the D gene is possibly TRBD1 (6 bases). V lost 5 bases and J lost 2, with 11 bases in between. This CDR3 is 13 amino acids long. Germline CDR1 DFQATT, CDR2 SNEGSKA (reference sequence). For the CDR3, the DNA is TGCAGTGCTTACAGGGTCGTCACAGATACGCAGTATTTT. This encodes CSAYRVVTDTQYF.

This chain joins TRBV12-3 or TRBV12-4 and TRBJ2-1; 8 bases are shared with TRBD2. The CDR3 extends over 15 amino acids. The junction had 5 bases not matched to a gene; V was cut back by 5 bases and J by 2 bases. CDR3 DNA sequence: TGTGCCAGCAGTCGCAGCGGGAGCACCTACAATGAGCAGTTCTTC. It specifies CASSRSGSTYNEQFF.

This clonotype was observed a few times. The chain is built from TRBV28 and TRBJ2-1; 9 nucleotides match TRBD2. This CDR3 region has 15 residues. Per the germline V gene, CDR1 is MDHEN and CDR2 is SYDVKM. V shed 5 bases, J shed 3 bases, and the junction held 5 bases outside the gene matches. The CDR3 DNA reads TGTGCCAGCAGTCTTGGGACTAGCCTCTACAATGAGCAGTTCTTC. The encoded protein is CASSLGTSLYNEQFF.

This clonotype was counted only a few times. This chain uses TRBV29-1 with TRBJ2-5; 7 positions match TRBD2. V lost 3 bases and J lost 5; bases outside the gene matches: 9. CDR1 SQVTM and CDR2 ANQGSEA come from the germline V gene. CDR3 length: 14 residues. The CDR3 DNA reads TGCAGCGTTGATAGCGGGCTAGCCTGGGAGACCCAGTACTTC. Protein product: CSVDSGLAWETQYF.

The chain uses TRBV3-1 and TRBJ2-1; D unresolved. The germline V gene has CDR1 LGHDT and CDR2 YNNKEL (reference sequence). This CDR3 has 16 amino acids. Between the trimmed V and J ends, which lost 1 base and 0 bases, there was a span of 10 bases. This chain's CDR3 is CASSQGVPSSYNEQFF. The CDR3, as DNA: TGTGCCAGCAGCCAAGGGGTCCCGAGCTCCTACAATGAGCAGTTCTTC.